The source of this T cell receptor (beta chain) is a study of T-cell reconstitution after alpha-beta-depleted transplantation in children. Unique molecular identifiers tagged the TCRbeta library. TCRdb reanalysed the PCR reads using MiXCR and keeps one entry per CDR3 protein. The data contain more than 500,000 distinct CDR3 sequences, roughly an eighth of them singletons. V shed 1 base and J shed 5 bases, with 15 bases lying between them. The CDR3 runs 16 residues. The receptor comes from a female patient aged 2 to 10 who had a stem cell transplant for aplastic anemia, so the T cells may come from the graft donor. The sequences come from PBMCs, mostly from graft donor cells, collected 180 days after TCRalphabeta/CD19-depleted stem cell transplant. This rearrangement joins TRBV12-3 or TRBV12-4 to TRBJ1-5, with D perhaps TRBD1 (5 bases). CDR3 protein: CASSLGQGRVDQPQHF. DNA for the CDR3: TGTGCCAGCAGTTTAGGGCAGGGAAGGGTAGATCAGCCCCAGCATTTT.